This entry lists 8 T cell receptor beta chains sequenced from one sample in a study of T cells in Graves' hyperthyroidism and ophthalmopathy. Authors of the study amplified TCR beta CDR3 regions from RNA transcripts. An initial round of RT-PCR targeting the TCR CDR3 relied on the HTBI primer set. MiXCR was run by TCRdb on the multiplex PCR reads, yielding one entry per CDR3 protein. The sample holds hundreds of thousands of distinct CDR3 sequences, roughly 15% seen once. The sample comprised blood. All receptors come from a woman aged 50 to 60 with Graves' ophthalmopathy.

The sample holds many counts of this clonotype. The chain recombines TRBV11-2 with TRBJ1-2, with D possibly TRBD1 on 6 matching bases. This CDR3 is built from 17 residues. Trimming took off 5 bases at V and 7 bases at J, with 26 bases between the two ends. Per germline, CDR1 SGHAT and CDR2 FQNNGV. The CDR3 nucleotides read TGTGCCAGCAGCCCCCTCAGGAGTTCAGGGGTGAAACGTGGCTACACCTTC. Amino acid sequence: CASSPLRSSGVKRGYTF.

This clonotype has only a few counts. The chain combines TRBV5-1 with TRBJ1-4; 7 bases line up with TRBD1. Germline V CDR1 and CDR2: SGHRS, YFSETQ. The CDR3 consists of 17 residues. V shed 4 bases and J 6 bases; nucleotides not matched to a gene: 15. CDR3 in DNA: TGCGCCAGCAGCGCTGGCAGGGGGAGCTCGTTGTATGAAAAACTGTTTTTT. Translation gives CASSAGRGSSLYEKLFF.

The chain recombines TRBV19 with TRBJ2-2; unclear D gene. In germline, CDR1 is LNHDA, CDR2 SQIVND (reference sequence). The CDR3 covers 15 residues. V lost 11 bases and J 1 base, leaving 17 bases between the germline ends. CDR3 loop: CAASQLGLNTGELFF. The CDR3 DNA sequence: TGTGCCGCAAGCCAGTTGGGGTTGAACACCGGGGAGCTGTTTTTT.

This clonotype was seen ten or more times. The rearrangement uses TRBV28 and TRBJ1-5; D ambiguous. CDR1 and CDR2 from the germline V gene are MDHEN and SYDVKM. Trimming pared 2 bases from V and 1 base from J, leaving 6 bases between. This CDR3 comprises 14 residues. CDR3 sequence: CASSLVTSNQPQHF. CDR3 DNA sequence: TGTGCCAGCAGTTTAGTTACGAGCAATCAGCCCCAGCATTTT.

The CDR3 DNA reads TGCGCCAGCAGCCAGGTGGGGAGAAATTACAATGAGCAGTTCTTC. Translating it yields CASSQVGRNYNEQFF. V gene TRBV4-1 combines with J gene TRBJ2-1; tentatively, D is TRBD2 (5 bases). The CDR3 runs 15 residues. Per the germline V gene, CDR1 is MGHRA and CDR2 is YSYEKL. The V end was cut by 3 bases, the J end by 4 bases, with 13 bases between.

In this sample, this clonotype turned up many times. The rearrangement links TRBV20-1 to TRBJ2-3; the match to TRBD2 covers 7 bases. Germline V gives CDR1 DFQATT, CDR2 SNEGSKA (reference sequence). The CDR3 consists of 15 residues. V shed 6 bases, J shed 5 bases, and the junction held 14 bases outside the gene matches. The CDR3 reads CSALRGEGRIDTQYF. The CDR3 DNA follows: TGCAGTGCCCTACGGGGGGAGGGCAGGATAGATACGCAGTATTTT.

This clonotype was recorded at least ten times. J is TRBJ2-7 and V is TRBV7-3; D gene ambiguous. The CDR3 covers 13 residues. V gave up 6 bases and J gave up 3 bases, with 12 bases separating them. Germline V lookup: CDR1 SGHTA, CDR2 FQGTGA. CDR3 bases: TGTGCCAGCAGTGCAAACCCTTACTACGAGCAGTACTTC. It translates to CASSANPYYEQYF.

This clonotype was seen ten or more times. CDR3 nucleotide sequence: TGTGCCAGCAGCGGAAACATGCTCGGCTCCTACGAGCAGTACTTC. Translating it yields CASSGNMLGSYEQYF. The V and J genes are TRBV9 and TRBJ2-7, with unresolved D. V lost 3 bases and J lost 0, with 13 bases in between. The CDR3 covers 15 residues. Germline V gene sequence: CDR1 SGDLS, CDR2 YYNGEE.